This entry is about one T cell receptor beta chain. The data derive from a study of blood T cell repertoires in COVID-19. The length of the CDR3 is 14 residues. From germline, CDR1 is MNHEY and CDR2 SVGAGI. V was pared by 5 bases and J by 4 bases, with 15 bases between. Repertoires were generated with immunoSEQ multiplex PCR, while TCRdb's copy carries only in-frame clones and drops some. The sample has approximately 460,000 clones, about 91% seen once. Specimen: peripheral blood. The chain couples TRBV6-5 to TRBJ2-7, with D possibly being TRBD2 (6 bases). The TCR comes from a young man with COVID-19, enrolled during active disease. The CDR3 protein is CASSPRSGGYEQYF. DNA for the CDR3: TGTGCCAGCAGTCCCCGGTCTGGAGGGTACGAGCAGTACTTC.